This TCR beta chain was retrieved from a study of blood T cell repertoires in COVID-19. Authors' analysis steps: From reference gene primer amplification, estimates of nucleated cell counts were derived. Measured with immunoSEQ multiplex PCR; TCRdb has only the in-frame clones, and not every one. D and trimming come from the DNA, and the V and J calls and clone size come from that table. The data show roughly 250,000 clones, around 86% seen once. This CDR3 comprises 16 residues. Unmatched junction bases numbered 9, after V lost 2 bases and J lost 4 bases. The germline V gene has CDR1 PRHDT and CDR2 FYEKMQ (reference sequence).

The material sequenced was peripheral blood. The rearrangement joins TRBV13 to TRBJ2-5; TRBD1 matches 8 bases. The TCR comes from a woman aged 55-75 years with active or convalescent COVID-19. The chain's CDR3 is CASSLTRRGLRETQYF. DNA for the CDR3: TGTGCCAGCAGCTTAACCCGCAGGGGGCTAAGAGAGACCCAGTACTTC.